A selection of T cell receptor beta chains follows, all from one sample in a study of blood T cells in healthy people across ages. Via MiXCR, TCRdb re-called the 5' RACE reads, giving one row per CDR3 protein. The sample contains about 1.4 million distinct CDR3 sequences, approximately 59% of which appear only once. Material: blood. The receptor source for this set is a man aged 18-30 years in good health. Each CDR3 is given with its conserved first and last residue. The D gene is left open where the match is weak. Clone size is stated in some rows and not others, as once, few, many or a class when expanded.

j_call v_call cdr3_length d_call clone_size cdr3_nt cdr3_aa
TRBJ1-1 TRBV7-9 15 . . TGTGCCAGCAGCTCCTTCGGGGAGGATAACACTGAAGCTTTCTTT CASSSFGEDNTEAFF
TRBJ2-3 TRBV7-6 15 . . TGTGCCAGCAGCTTAGTGAGGGCCGGTGCAGATACGCAGTATTTT CASSLVRAGADTQYF
TRBJ1-1 TRBV6-6 14 . . TGTGCCAGCACAGGCGCGGGGGAGAACACTGAAGCTTTCTTT CASTGAGENTEAFF
TRBJ2-7 TRBV10-3 16 TRBD1 . TGTGCCATCAGTGAGAGGGACAGGGCGTCCTACAATGAGCAGTACTTC CAISERDRASYNEQYF
TRBJ2-3 TRBV7-8 17 TRBD2 few TGTGCCAGCAGGCGGTGGGGACTAGCGGGCGGCACAGATACGCAGTATTTT CASRRWGLAGGTDTQYF
TRBJ2-1 TRBV4-1 13 . . TGCGCCAGCAGCCAAGGGGGTTCCAGTGAGCAGTTCTTC CASSQGGSSEQFF
TRBJ2-7 TRBV18 13 . few TGTGCCAGCTCACCCAACTCCAGGGATGAGCAGTACTTC CASSPNSRDEQYF
TRBJ1-5 TRBV6-2/TRBV6-3 13 . . TGTGCCAGCAGTTATTTGGACAATCAGCCCCAGCATTTT CASSYLDNQPQHF
TRBJ2-7 TRBV10-3 15 . . TGTGCCATCAGTGAGTCCTCCGACAGATCCTACGAGCAGTACTTC CAISESSDRSYEQYF
TRBJ2-7 TRBV20-1 15 TRBD1 few TGCAGTGCTAGTGTGGGACAGGGAGATTCCTACGAGCAGTACTTC CSASVGQGDSYEQYF
TRBJ2-5 TRBV20-1 13 . few TGCAGTGGGACGGGACGACTCCGGGAGACCCAGTACTTC CSGTGRLRETQYF